What follows are 20 T cell receptor beta chains derived from one specimen sequenced in a study of T cells in tuberculosis. Libraries were prepared by immunoSEQ multiplex PCR; TCRdb keeps only in-frame clonotypes and omits some of them. Seen here are nearly 35,000 clones, approximately 93% observed once, and the top ten hold 2% to 2.5%. Sequenced sample: PBMCs. These receptors came from a donor aged 10-30 years with latent tuberculosis or without tuberculosis infection.

The V call is TRBV11-2, the J call TRBJ2-2; a possible D gene is TRBD1 (5 bases). The germline gives CDR1 SGHAT, CDR2 FQNNGV. Trimming took 5 bases from V and 2 from J, leaving 12 bases between them. The CDR3 loop spans 15 amino acids. The CDR3 here is CASSPRQRNTGELFF. The CDR3 bases are TGTGCCAGCAGCCCCCGACAGAGAAACACCGGGGAGCTGTTTTTT.

The V gene is TRBV4-2, the J gene TRBJ2-3; TRBD1 matches at 7 bases. The CDR3 runs 16 residues. From germline, CDR1 is LGHNA and CDR2 YNFKEQ. Trimming cost V 2 bases and J 2 bases; bases outside gene matches: 7. The CDR3 here is CASSQSRDSLTDTQYF. The DNA for the CDR3 is TGTGCCAGCAGCCAAAGCCGGGACAGTCTCACAGATACGCAGTATTTT.

The V gene is TRBV11-2, the J gene TRBJ2-3; 10 bases are shared with TRBD2. V dropped 3 bases and J dropped 4; count of bases not matched to a gene: 4. CDR1 and CDR2 from the germline V gene are SGHAT and FQNNGV. CDR3 length: 15 amino acids. Here the CDR3 DNA reads TGTGCCAGCAGCTTCTTAGCGGGGGGCCCAGATACGCAGTATTTT. Its protein is CASSFLAGGPDTQYF.

Only one count was recorded for this clone. V and J are TRBV6-5 and TRBJ2-3, with D tentatively TRBD2 (6 bases). V lost 0 bases to trimming and J lost 5 bases, with 9 bases between them. The CDR3 contains 14 residues. The germline CDR1 and CDR2 sequences are MNHEY and SVGAGI. CDR3 DNA sequence: TGTGCCAGCAGTTACTCGGAGGGTAAAGATACGCAGTATTTT. Encoded protein: CASSYSEGKDTQYF.

The V gene is TRBV19, the J gene TRBJ1-5, with 7 bases lining up with TRBD1. Trimming took 0 bases from V and 3 from J; bases not matched to a gene: 8. Per germline, CDR1 LNHDA and CDR2 SQIVND (reference sequence). The CDR3 consists of 17 residues. The DNA of the CDR3 is TGTGCCAGTAGTATAGAGCTCCTAACAGGGGTCAATCAGCCCCAGCATTTT. It is translated as CASSIELLTGVNQPQHF.

The V and J genes are TRBV2 and TRBJ2-2, with 7 bases aligning to TRBD2. The germline gives CDR1 SNHLY, CDR2 FYNNEI. The CDR3 is 15 amino acids. V lost 6 bases and J lost 4; bases outside the gene matches: 8. CDR3 DNA: TGTGCCAGCAGAGCAGGGCGGGGGTCCACCGGGGAGCTGTTTTTT. It codes for CASRAGRGSTGELFF.

This clone has just one count. This rearrangement joins TRBV6-1 to TRBJ2-1; 8 nucleotides align to TRBD1. V was pared by 2 bases and J by 9 bases, with 6 bases of the junction left unmatched. CDR1 and CDR2 (germline): MNHNS, SASEGT. The CDR3 is 14 residues long. The chain's CDR3 is CASSEHPGGGEQFF. CDR3 coding DNA: TGTGCCAGCAGTGAACACCCAGGGGGCGGTGAGCAGTTCTTC.

The V gene is TRBV4-2, the J gene TRBJ2-7; D perhaps matches TRBD2 (6 bases). CDR1 and CDR2 from the germline V gene are LGHNA and YNFKEQ. The CDR3 is 18 residues long. V lost 2 bases, J lost 7 bases, and 27 bases lay in between. CDR3: CASSQTLYLSGGAGEQYF. The CDR3 DNA follows: TGTGCCAGCAGCCAAACCCTTTACCTATCTGGAGGGGCGGGGGAGCAGTACTTC.

The V gene is TRBV5-1, the J gene TRBJ2-2; maybe TRBD1 (6 bases). The CDR3 spans 16 residues. The V gene lost 0 bases and the J gene lost 2 bases, with 11 bases spanning the gap. The germline V gene has CDR1 SGHRS and CDR2 YFSETQ. CDR3 sequence: CASSLVVQGNTGELFF. For the CDR3, the DNA is TGCGCCAGCAGCTTGGTTGTACAGGGTAACACCGGGGAGCTGTTTTTT. Complete variable domain (other parts from reference TRBV5-1 and TRBJ2-2): KAGVTQTPRYLIKTRGQQVTLSCSPISGHRSVSWYQQTPGQGLQFLFEYFSETQRNKGNFPGRFSGRQFSNSRSEMNVSTLELGDSALYLCASSLVVQGNTGELFFGEGSRLTVL.

The genes are TRBV5-8 and TRBJ2-2; tentatively, D is TRBD2 (8 bases). The germline V gene has CDR1 SGHTS and CDR2 YDEGEE. The CDR3 sequence is 17 residues long. V was clipped by 3 bases and J by 3 bases, with 18 bases between them. CDR3 nucleotide sequence: TGTGCCAGCAGCTGGCGGGGGGCTCAGGGGGACACCGGGGAGCTGTTTTTT. Translation: CASSWRGAQGDTGELFF.

This clone was seen just once. The chain combines TRBV30 with TRBJ2-7; possible D gene TRBD1, 6 bases. The germline gives CDR1 GTSNPN, CDR2 SVGIG (reference sequence). Trimming removed 4 bases from V and 2 bases from J, with 18 bases in between. This CDR3 has 15 amino acids. The CDR3 DNA follows: TGTGCCTGGAAGTCCCCACAGGGTCACGCCTACGAGCAGTACTTC. This encodes CAWKSPQGHAYEQYF.

This clone was observed a few times. The J gene is TRBJ2-7, the V gene TRBV28; D unresolved. This CDR3 is built from 14 residues. V gave up 0 bases and J gave up 0 bases, with 6 bases separating them. Germline V lookup: CDR1 MDHEN, CDR2 SYDVKM. The CDR3 region is CASSLWASSYEQYF. CDR3 DNA: TGTGCCAGCAGTTTATGGGCCAGCTCCTACGAGCAGTACTTC. The variable domain in full, completed from reference TRBV28 and TRBJ2-7, reads DVKVTQSSRYLVKRTGEKVFLECVQDMDHENMFWYRQDPGLGLRLIYFSYDVKMKEKGDIPEGYSVSREKKERFSLILESASTNQTSMYLCASSLWASSYEQYFGPGTRLTVT.

The chain is built from TRBV18 and TRBJ2-5, with a weak D call TRBD2 (5 bases). There are 13 residues in the CDR3. Trimming took 2 bases from V and 5 from J, leaving 9 bases between them. Germline V lookup: CDR1 KGHSH, CDR2 LQKENI. CDR3 in amino acids: CASSPRGSETQYF. CDR3 bases: TGTGCCAGCTCACCAAGAGGGTCGGAGACCCAGTACTTC.

This clone was counted between two and nine times. The rearrangement links TRBV5-5 to TRBJ2-5, with 12 nucleotides matching TRBD1. Germline-derived CDR1 and CDR2 are SGHKS and YYEKEE (reference sequence). There are 17 residues in the CDR3. After removal of 6 bases from V and 5 bases from J, the junction contained 14 bases not matched to a gene. In nucleotides, the CDR3 is TGTGCCAGCAATACCGGGACAGGGGGCCAGTCGTGGGAGACCCAGTACTTC. It translates to CASNTGTGGQSWETQYF. Based on the CDR3 plus reference TRBV5-5 and TRBJ2-5, the full variable domain is DAGVTQSPTHLIKTRGQQVTLRCSPISGHKSVSWYQQVLGQGPQFIFQYYEKEERGRGNFPDRFSARQFPNYSSELNVNALLLGDSALYLCASNTGTGGQSWETQYFGPGTRLLVL.

The rearrangement joins TRBV7-8 to TRBJ2-2; no reliable D call. The germline V gene encodes CDR1 SGHVS and CDR2 FQNEAQ. This CDR3 has 11 amino acids. This CDR3 reads CGASGGGELFF. CDR3 bases: TGTGGGGCTTCCGGTGGCGGGGAGCTGTTTTTT. The variable domain in full, completed from reference TRBV7-8 and TRBJ2-2, reads GAGVSQSPRYKVAKRGQDVALRCDPISGHVSLFWYQQALGQGPEFLTYFQNEAQLDKSGLPSDRFFAERPEGSVSTLKIQRTQQEDSAVYLCGASGGGELFFGEGSRLTVL.

CDR3 nucleotides: TGTGCCTGGAGTTCCGGACAGGGGGTAGAGCCCCAGCATTTT. Translation: CAWSSGQGVEPQHF. This chain uses TRBV30 with TRBJ1-5, with 10 bases that match TRBD1. This CDR3 is 14 amino acids long. Germline-derived CDR1 and CDR2 are GTSNPN and SVGIG (reference sequence). V trimming: 2 bases; J trimming: 8 bases; junction bases outside the gene matches: 6.

This chain joins TRBV7-2 and TRBJ2-7; D not resolved. Germline CDR1 SGHTA, CDR2 FQGNSA. This CDR3 comprises 12 residues. V lost 4 bases and J 6 bases, leaving 10 bases between the germline ends. The CDR3 protein is CASSSNLLEQYF. In DNA form, the CDR3 reads TGTGCCAGCAGCTCAAACCTACTCGAGCAGTACTTC.

The chain recombines TRBV28 with TRBJ1-1; the D gene is possibly TRBD1 (5 bases). CDR1 and CDR2 (germline): MDHEN, SYDVKM. This CDR3 has 13 amino acids. The ends were cut back, 6 bases at V and 6 bases at J, with 14 bases in the middle. The CDR3 DNA follows: TGTGCCAGCAGCTGGGGTGGGGCCCCTGAAGCTTTCTTT. It encodes CASSWGGAPEAFF.

There are a few counts of this clone. The chain employs TRBV25-1 and TRBJ2-6; D is perhaps TRBD1 (6 bases). V lost 2 bases and J lost 1, with 9 bases in between. In germline, CDR1 is MGHDK, CDR2 SYGVNS. The CDR3 extends over 16 amino acids. DNA of the CDR3: TGTGCCAGCAGTGAAAACACAGGGTCTGGGGCCAACGTCCTGACTTTC. This gives the protein CASSENTGSGANVLTF. The entire variable domain, with the rest obtained from reference TRBV25-1 and TRBJ2-6, is as follows: EADIYQTPRYLVIGTGKKITLECSQTMGHDKMYWYQQDPGMELHLIHYSYGVNSTEKGDLSSESTVSRIRTEHFPLTLESARPSHTSQYLCASSENTGSGANVLTFGAGSRLTVL.

This chain uses TRBV6-4 with TRBJ1-2, with D perhaps matching TRBD1 (5 bases). Germline V gene lookup returns CDR1 MRHNA and CDR2 SNTAGT. The ends were cut back, 2 bases at V and 6 bases at J, with 19 bases in the middle. The length of the CDR3 is 16 residues. The CDR3 is CASSDTLEWGGDGYTF. The CDR3 nucleotides read TGTGCCAGCAGTGACACACTCGAATGGGGGGGTGATGGCTACACCTTC.